Listed below are T cell receptor beta chains from one sample, sequenced in a study of blood T cell repertoires in COVID-19. Libraries were prepared by immunoSEQ multiplex PCR; TCRdb keeps only in-frame clonotypes and omits some of them. The sample shows about 330,000 clones, 89% of them seen only once. The source material was peripheral blood. These receptors were collected from a man between 18 and 35 years old who had recovered from COVID-19. Each CDR3 is given with its conserved first and last residue. D genes are given only for firm matches. Where a row states a size, it is once, few, many or the class of an expanded clone; other rows omit it.

TRBV7-2	TRBJ1-2	NA	TRBD1	CASSLYGGTGGNYGYTF	TGTGCCAGCAGCCTTTATGGGGGGACAGGGGGTAACTATGGCTACACCTTC
TRBV7-6	TRBJ1-1	once	NA	CASSSQGAAFF	TGTGCCAGCAGTTCCCAGGGCGCCGCTTTCTTT
TRBV6-5	TRBJ1-2	NA	NA	CASREGDYGYTF	TGTGCCAGCAGAGAGGGGGACTATGGCTACACCTTC
TRBV7-6	TRBJ2-3	NA	TRBD2	CASSLASGGRTDTQYF	TGTGCCAGCAGCTTAGCTAGCGGGGGTCGCACAGATACGCAGTATTTT
TRBV5-1	TRBJ2-7	NA	TRBD1	CASSWTGIYEQYF	TGCGCCAGCAGCTGGACAGGAATATACGAGCAGTACTTC
TRBV10-2	TRBJ1-2	NA	NA	CASTQGIYGYTF	TGCGCCAGCACCCAGGGTATCTATGGCTACACCTTC
TRBV11-2	TRBJ2-2	NA	TRBD1	CASSSHRGPGTGELFF	TGTGCCAGCAGCTCCCACAGGGGCCCGGGCACCGGGGAGCTGTTTTTT
TRBV11-2	TRBJ1-1	NA	TRBD1	CASSLRDRNTEAFF	TGTGCCAGCAGCTTACGGGACAGGAACACTGAAGCTTTCTTT
TRBV11-2	TRBJ2-7	NA	NA	CASSLGGGNYEQYF	TGTGCCAGCAGCCTAGGAGGGGGAAACTACGAGCAGTACTTC
TRBV18	TRBJ1-5	NA	TRBD1	CASSLDRGAPQHF	TGTGCCAGCTCCCTTGACAGGGGAGCGCCCCAGCATTTT
TRBV25-1	TRBJ2-7	NA	TRBD2	CASDSTSGPSYEQYF	TGTGCCAGCGACTCCACTAGCGGCCCGTCCTACGAGCAGTACTTC
TRBV7-8	TRBJ2-7	NA	TRBD2	CASSLEGFLAGLLSYEQYF	TGTGCCAGCAGCTTAGAGGGCTTCCTAGCGGGATTACTCTCCTACGAGCAGTACTTC
TRBV5-1	TRBJ2-1	NA	TRBD1	CASSLTYRGRNEQFF	TGCGCCAGCAGCTTAACCTACAGGGGGCGGAATGAGCAGTTCTTC
TRBV7-8	TRBJ2-5	NA	NA	CASSLPVETQYF	TGTGCCAGCAGCCTCCCGGTTGAGACCCAGTACTTC
TRBV7-2	TRBJ2-3	NA	TRBD2	CASSLAGGPAADTQYF	TGTGCCAGCAGCCTCGCGGGGGGGCCTGCTGCAGATACGCAGTATTTT
TRBV24-1	TRBJ1-5	NA	NA	CATRGSNSNQPQHF	TGTGCCACCCGCGGCAGTAATAGCAATCAGCCCCAGCATTTT
TRBV29-1	TRBJ2-1	NA	NA	CSVAGGDFQTPEQFF	TGCAGCGTTGCTGGGGGCGATTTTCAAACCCCCGAGCAGTTCTTC